These 2 T cell receptor beta chains share one sample of origin, sequenced in a study of cytomegalovirus exposure and HLA in healthy donors. The PCR ran on 60 Vbeta and 13 Jbeta primers. The data were produced by immunoSEQ multiplex PCR, yet TCRdb's version contains in-frame clones alone and is incomplete. The table shows about 200,000 clones, with 82% occurring only once. Sequencing was performed on PBMCs. These receptors all come from a woman between 18 and 30 years old in good health and CMV-seronegative.

The chain couples TRBV4-3 to TRBJ2-3, with 9 bases identical to TRBD2. Looked up from germline, CDR1 is LGHNA and CDR2 is YSLEER. This CDR3 has 19 amino acids. V lost 0 bases, J lost 2 bases, and 12 bases stayed unmatched. The DNA for the CDR3 is TGCGCCAGCAGCCAAGACCCCACTTCTAGCGGGGCCCCCACAGATACGCAGTATTTT. This encodes CASSQDPTSSGAPTDTQYF.

V usage is TRBV6-6 and J usage is TRBJ2-5; maybe TRBD1 (5 bases). Germline CDR1 reads MNHNY; CDR2 reads SVGAGI (reference sequence). This CDR3 has 13 residues. V was shortened by 5 bases and J by 0 bases, with 7 bases between the two germline ends. This chain's CDR3 is CASSQGDQETQYF. CDR3 nucleotides: TGTGCCAGCAGTCAAGGGGACCAAGAGACCCAGTACTTC.